This entry concerns a single TCR beta chain. This clonotype was seen a handful of times. What this receptor recognizes is not known. At one end, the junction sequence differs from germline, possibly due to a read error. Systemically healthy Caucasian individuals from Russia, 35 to 40 in total and aged roughly 6 to 95 years, were included as donors. Each donor gave ten milliliters of peripheral blood, drawn into EDTA-treated Vacutainer tubes. Ficoll-Paque density-gradient centrifugation was used to isolate PBMCs, with at least 6 million obtained per sample. Trizol reagent was used to extract total RNA from the PBMCs, yielding at least 5.5 micrograms per sample. For every donor, an aliquot of PBMCs went through flow cytometry to measure the percentages of naive CD45RAhigh/CD27high T cells. Receptors were amplified or captured by 5' RACE. The sequencer listed for this sample is Illumina HiSeq 2500. A second PCR of about 6 to 12 cycles was run with a J-beta primer mix and a sample-barcoded 5' primer. Each TCR beta cDNA molecule received a unique molecular identifier from a template-switch 5' adaptor carrying 12 random nucleotides. Each sample yielded at least 2.5 million CDR3-containing paired-end reads. First-strand cDNA was synthesized from all RNA with the Mint cDNA synthesis kit, primed by a TRBC-specific oligonucleotide. Following uracil-DNA glycosylase treatment, a first 18-cycle PCR with universal primers M1SS and BC2_uni_R was performed on all cDNA. Per the original workflow: For normalization, 1 million high-quality reads were randomly selected from each sample, with every read carrying a distinct molecular identifier. Instead of being binned into consensus sequences, reads with shared molecular identifiers were discarded. MiTCR, set to a Q25 quality threshold and the strictest error-elimination algorithm, was used for CDR3 identification, clonotype clustering and error correction. Lower-bound total TCR beta diversity was estimated with a nonparametric unseen species model using Euler transformation. TCRdb ran its own pipeline on the public reads, namely fastp trimming at Q25 and MiXCR clone calling, and kept in-frame beta chains. Merged by CDR3 protein, the rows form single entries marked with the most common genes and DNA. The V and J calls shown here were made by TCRdb, not taken from the authors' results. This sample lists 550,000 to 750,000 distinct CDR3 sequences; around 21% were detected once. Around 3.4% of the sample comes from the top ten.

The record originates from a study of blood T cells in healthy people across ages (dated by TCRdb to between 2014 and 2017). For context, the study as a whole: In model experiments, template switching captured roughly one uniquely barcoded TCR beta cDNA molecule for every two T cells. To avoid experimental bias, donors of different ages were distributed randomly across sequencing lanes. Age-related changes in TCR beta repertoire diversity were measured in the study by deep sequencing normalized with unique cDNA molecular identifiers. The study analyzed two additional independent replicas of 1 million unique cDNA reads from the same blood draw for two donors, one aged 18 to 29 and one aged 80 or older. The donors were divided into four age groups: young (average approximately 17 years), middle-aged (about 40), aged (62) and long-lived (more than 75). The paper's findings and limits, for the study overall: Compared with the aged group, the long-lived group had more naive CD4+ T cells, fewer expanded clones and increased TCR diversity, suggesting age selection. Observed TCR beta diversity per million T cells fell roughly linearly with age, and a significant reduction was already apparent by age approximately 40. Observed TCR beta diversity correlated strongly with the percentage of naive T cells measured by flow cytometry. Because the CMV infection status of the donors was unknown, age-related changes in expanded clonotypes may potentially have been confounded. Total diversity estimates from one million sequenced T cells were considered lower bounds and underestimates. Conclusive comparison of naive and antigen-experienced compartments was prevented by the profiling of bulk unsorted PBMCs.

This receptor was identified in a man in his sixties or seventies in good health. The sequenced sample consisted of blood.

The CDR3 here reads CATSGGAELSSYNEQLF. In nucleotide form, the sequence is TGTGCCACCAGTGGGGGGGCCGAACTAAGCTCCTACAATGAGCAGCTCTTC. This chain joins TRBV24-1 to TRBJ2-1; the D gene could be TRBD1 or TRBD2, each one agreeing over 6 bases. There are 17 amino acids in the CDR3, from cysteine to phenylalanine inclusive. CDR3 DNA is the only sequence kept; it has 51 bases, read in frame from the first base. Per the germline V gene, KGHDR is the CDR1 and SFDVKD is the CDR2.